The rows below give T cell receptor beta chains drawn from one sample of a study of regulatory T cells in long-lasting Graves disease. TCRdb reprocessed the multiplex PCR reads with MiXCR, giving one entry per CDR3 protein. The sample records 540,000 or so distinct CDR3 sequences, approximately 13% being singletons. These data also formed part of another study, on T cells in Graves' hyperthyroidism and ophthalmopathy.

Sequenced material: peripheral blood mononuclear cells (PBMCs), taken at new diagnosis, from a patient treated with antithyroid drugs. The receptors were gathered from a man aged 25 to 40 with Graves disease. Both conserved end residues are part of each CDR3. D genes are given only for firm matches. Expanded clones are given a class, and other clones once, few, many or no size at all.

V gene: TRBV20-1
D gene: TRBD2
J gene: TRBJ2-3
clone size: many
CDR3 protein: CSARDLASGSQDTQYF
CDR3 DNA: TGCAGTGCTAGAGATTTAGCTAGCGGGAGCCAAGATACGCAGTATTTT

V gene: TRBV7-9
D gene: TRBD1
J gene: TRBJ2-7
clone size: .
CDR3 protein: CASSFNRGAYEQYF
CDR3 DNA: TGTGCCAGCAGCTTCAACAGGGGCGCCTACGAGCAGTACTTC

V gene: TRBV12-3/TRBV12-4
D gene: .
J gene: TRBJ2-7
clone size: many
CDR3 protein: CASSSFGKRAYEQYF
CDR3 DNA: TGTGCCAGCAGTTCTTTCGGGAAAAGGGCCTACGAGCAGTACTTC

V gene: TRBV18
D gene: .
J gene: TRBJ2-3
clone size: few
CDR3 protein: CASSPGMGGTDTQYF
CDR3 DNA: TGTGCCAGCTCACCAGGAATGGGCGGCACAGATACGCAGTATTTT

V gene: TRBV5-1
D gene: TRBD2
J gene: TRBJ2-7
clone size: many
CDR3 protein: CASSRPGTSGAYEQYF
CDR3 DNA: TGCGCCAGCAGCCGTCCCGGGACTAGCGGCGCCTACGAGCAGTACTTC

V gene: TRBV27
D gene: TRBD2
J gene: TRBJ2-7
clone size: .
CDR3 protein: CASKKREGQGYEQYF
CDR3 DNA: TGTGCCAGCAAGAAGCGGGAGGGCCAGGGCTACGAGCAGTACTTC

V gene: TRBV29-1
D gene: .
J gene: TRBJ1-2
clone size: .
CDR3 protein: CSVPRRGGGGYTF
CDR3 DNA: TGCAGCGTCCCCCGACGGGGCGGGGGTGGCTACACCTTC

V gene: TRBV12-3/TRBV12-4
D gene: .
J gene: TRBJ1-4
clone size: many
CDR3 protein: CASSLQRGGGEKLFF
CDR3 DNA: TGTGCCAGCAGTTTACAAAGGGGGGGAGGTGAAAAACTGTTTTTT

V gene: TRBV9
D gene: .
J gene: TRBJ2-1
clone size: few
CDR3 protein: CASSVDSTYNEQFF
CDR3 DNA: TGTGCCAGCAGCGTAGACTCGACCTACAATGAGCAGTTCTTC

V gene: TRBV6-2/TRBV6-3
D gene: .
J gene: TRBJ2-7
clone size: many
CDR3 protein: CASSYSAGTHEQYF
CDR3 DNA: TGTGCCAGCAGTTACTCGGCAGGCACCCACGAGCAGTACTTC

V gene: TRBV9
D gene: .
J gene: TRBJ1-1
clone size: many
CDR3 protein: CASSYRERNTEAFF
CDR3 DNA: TGTGCCAGCAGCTACAGGGAAAGGAACACTGAAGCTTTCTTT

V gene: TRBV20-1
D gene: .
J gene: TRBJ1-5
clone size: .
CDR3 protein: CSASPAGGMGQPRHF
CDR3 DNA: TGCAGTGCTAGTCCGGCAGGTGGTATGGGTCAGCCCCGGCATTTT

V gene: TRBV30
D gene: .
J gene: TRBJ2-3
clone size: .
CDR3 protein: CAWMMQATDTQYF
CDR3 DNA: TGTGCCTGGATGATGCAGGCCACAGATACGCAGTATTTT

V gene: TRBV6-9
D gene: TRBD1
J gene: TRBJ2-7
clone size: .
CDR3 protein: CASSSSGTGTGQYF
CDR3 DNA: TGTGCCAGCAGTTCATCAGGGACAGGTACGGGGCAGTACTTC

V gene: TRBV5-5
D gene: TRBD1
J gene: TRBJ2-5
clone size: many
CDR3 protein: CASSTPRTGEETQYF
CDR3 DNA: TGTGCCAGCAGCACCCCCCGGACAGGGGAGGAGACCCAGTACTTC

V gene: TRBV3-1
D gene: TRBD1
J gene: TRBJ1-1
clone size: .
CDR3 protein: CASSPRGLNTDAFF
CDR3 DNA: TGTGCCAGCTCCCCCAGGGGGCTGAACACTGATGCTTTCTTT

V gene: TRBV12-3/TRBV12-4
D gene: .
J gene: TRBJ1-5
clone size: .
CDR3 protein: CASRMNSNQPQHF
CDR3 DNA: TGTGCCAGCAGGATGAATAGCAATCAGCCCCAGCATTTT

V gene: TRBV11-2
D gene: .
J gene: TRBJ2-7
clone size: .
CDR3 protein: CASSFGPPDSYEQYF
CDR3 DNA: TGTGCCAGCAGCTTTGGGCCCCCCGACTCCTACGAGCAGTACTTC

V gene: TRBV30
D gene: .
J gene: TRBJ1-1
clone size: many
CDR3 protein: CAWLHSALNTEAFF
CDR3 DNA: TGTGCCTGGCTCCATTCCGCCCTGAACACTGAAGCTTTCTTT

V gene: TRBV12-3/TRBV12-4
D gene: .
J gene: TRBJ2-7
clone size: many
CDR3 protein: CASSFGQTYEQYF
CDR3 DNA: TGTGCCAGCAGTTTCGGACAGACCTACGAGCAGTACTTC

V gene: TRBV7-9
D gene: .
J gene: TRBJ2-7
clone size: many
CDR3 protein: CASRGKQDSYEQYF
CDR3 DNA: TGTGCCAGCAGGGGCAAACAGGACTCCTACGAGCAGTACTTC

V gene: TRBV4-2
D gene: TRBD2
J gene: TRBJ2-1
clone size: .
CDR3 protein: CASSQDGLAGDDEQFF
CDR3 DNA: TGTGCCAGCAGCCAAGACGGCCTAGCGGGAGACGATGAGCAGTTCTTC

V gene: TRBV29-1
D gene: TRBD1
J gene: TRBJ2-2
clone size: few
CDR3 protein: CSVEHRGPLNTGELFF
CDR3 DNA: TGCAGCGTTGAGCACAGGGGGCCTTTGAACACCGGGGAGCTGTTTTTT

V gene: TRBV6-1
D gene: .
J gene: TRBJ1-1
clone size: many
CDR3 protein: CATSIRVMNTEAFF
CDR3 DNA: TGTGCCACCAGTATCAGGGTAATGAACACTGAAGCTTTCTTT

V gene: TRBV11-2
D gene: .
J gene: TRBJ2-3
clone size: many
CDR3 protein: CASTDGGFGSTDTQYF
CDR3 DNA: TGTGCCAGCACTGACGGTGGGTTTGGGAGCACAGATACGCAGTATTTT

V gene: TRBV7-2
D gene: .
J gene: TRBJ2-7
clone size: many
CDR3 protein: CASSLEPGVEQYF
CDR3 DNA: TGTGCCAGCAGCTTAGAACCAGGGGTAGAGCAGTACTTC

V gene: TRBV4-1
D gene: .
J gene: TRBJ1-2
clone size: few
CDR3 protein: CASSQITHYGYTF
CDR3 DNA: TGCGCCAGCAGCCAAATAACCCACTATGGCTACACCTTC

V gene: TRBV6-5
D gene: .
J gene: TRBJ2-1
clone size: many
CDR3 protein: CASSYGDFWGNEQFF
CDR3 DNA: TGTGCCAGCAGTTACGGGGACTTCTGGGGGAATGAGCAGTTCTTC

V gene: TRBV12-3/TRBV12-4
D gene: .
J gene: TRBJ2-5
clone size: many
CDR3 protein: CASRRDLETQYF
CDR3 DNA: TGTGCCAGCAGAAGGGACTTAGAGACCCAGTACTTC